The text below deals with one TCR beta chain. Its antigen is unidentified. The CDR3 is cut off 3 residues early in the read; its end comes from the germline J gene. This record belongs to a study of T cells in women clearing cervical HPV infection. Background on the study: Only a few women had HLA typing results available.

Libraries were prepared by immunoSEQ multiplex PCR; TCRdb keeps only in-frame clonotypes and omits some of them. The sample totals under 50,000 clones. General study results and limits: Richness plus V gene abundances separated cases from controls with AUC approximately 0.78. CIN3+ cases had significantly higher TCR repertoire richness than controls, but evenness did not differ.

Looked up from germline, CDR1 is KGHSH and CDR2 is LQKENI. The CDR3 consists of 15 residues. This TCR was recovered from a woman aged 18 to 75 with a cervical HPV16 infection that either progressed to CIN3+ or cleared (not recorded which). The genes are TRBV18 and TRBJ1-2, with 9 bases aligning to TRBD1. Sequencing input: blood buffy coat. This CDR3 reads CASSPGQGSSYDYTF. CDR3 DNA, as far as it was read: TGTGCCAGCTCACCGGGACAGGGCAGCTCCTACGAC.